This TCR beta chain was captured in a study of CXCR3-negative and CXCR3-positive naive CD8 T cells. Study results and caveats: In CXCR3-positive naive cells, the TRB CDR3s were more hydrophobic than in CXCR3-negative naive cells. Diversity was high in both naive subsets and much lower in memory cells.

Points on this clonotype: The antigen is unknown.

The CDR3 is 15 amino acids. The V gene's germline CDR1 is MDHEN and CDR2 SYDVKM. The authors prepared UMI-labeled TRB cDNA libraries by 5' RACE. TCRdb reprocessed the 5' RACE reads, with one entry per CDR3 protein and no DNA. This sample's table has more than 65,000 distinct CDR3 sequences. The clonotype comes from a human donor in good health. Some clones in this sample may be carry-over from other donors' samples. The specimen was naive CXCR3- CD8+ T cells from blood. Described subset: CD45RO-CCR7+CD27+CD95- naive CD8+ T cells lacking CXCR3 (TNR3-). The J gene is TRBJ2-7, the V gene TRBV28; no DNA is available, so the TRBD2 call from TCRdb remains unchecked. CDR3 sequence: CASSPRTSGSYEQYF.